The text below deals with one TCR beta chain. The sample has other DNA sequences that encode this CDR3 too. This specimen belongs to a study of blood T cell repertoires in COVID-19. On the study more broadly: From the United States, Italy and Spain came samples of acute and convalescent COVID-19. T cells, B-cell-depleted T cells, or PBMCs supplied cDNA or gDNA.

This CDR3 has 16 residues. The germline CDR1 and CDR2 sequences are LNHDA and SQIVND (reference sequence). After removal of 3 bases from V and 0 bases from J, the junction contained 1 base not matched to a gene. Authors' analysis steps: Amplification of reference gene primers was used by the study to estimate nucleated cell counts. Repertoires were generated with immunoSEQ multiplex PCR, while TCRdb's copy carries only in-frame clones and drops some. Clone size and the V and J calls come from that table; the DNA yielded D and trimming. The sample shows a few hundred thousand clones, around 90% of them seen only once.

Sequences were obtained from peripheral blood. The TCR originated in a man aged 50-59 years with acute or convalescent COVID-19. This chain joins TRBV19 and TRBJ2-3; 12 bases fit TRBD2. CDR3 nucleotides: TGTGCCAGTAGTATCCTAGCGGGGGGGAGCACAGATACGCAGTATTTT. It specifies CASSILAGGSTDTQYF.